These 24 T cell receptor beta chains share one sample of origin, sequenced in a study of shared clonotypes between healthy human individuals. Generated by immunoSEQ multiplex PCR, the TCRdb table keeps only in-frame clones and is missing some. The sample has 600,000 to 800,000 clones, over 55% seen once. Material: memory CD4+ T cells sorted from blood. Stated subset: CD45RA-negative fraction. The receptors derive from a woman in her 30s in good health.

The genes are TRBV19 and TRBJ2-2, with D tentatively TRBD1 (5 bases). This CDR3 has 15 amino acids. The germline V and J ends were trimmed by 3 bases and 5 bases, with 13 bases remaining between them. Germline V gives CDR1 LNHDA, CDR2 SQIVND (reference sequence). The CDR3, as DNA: TGTGCCAGTAGTATCTGGGGCCTGAGAACCGGGGAGCTGTTTTTT. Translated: CASSIWGLRTGELFF.

The CDR3 spells CASKGTSGRNEQFF. CDR3 DNA: TGTGCCTCCAAGGGGACTAGCGGGAGAAATGAGCAGTTCTTC. The chain couples TRBV19 to TRBJ2-1; 14 positions match TRBD2. The J segment lost 7 bases and the V segment lost 11 bases, leaving 7 bases of the junction unmatched. This CDR3 has 14 amino acids. From germline, CDR1 is LNHDA and CDR2 SQIVND (reference sequence).

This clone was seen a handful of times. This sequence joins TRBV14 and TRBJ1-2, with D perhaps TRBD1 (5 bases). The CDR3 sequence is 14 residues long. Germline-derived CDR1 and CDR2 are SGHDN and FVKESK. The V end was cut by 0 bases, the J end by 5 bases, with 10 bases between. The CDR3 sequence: CASSQDSGPYGYTF. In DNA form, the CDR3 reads TGTGCCAGCAGCCAAGATTCAGGGCCTTATGGCTACACCTTC.

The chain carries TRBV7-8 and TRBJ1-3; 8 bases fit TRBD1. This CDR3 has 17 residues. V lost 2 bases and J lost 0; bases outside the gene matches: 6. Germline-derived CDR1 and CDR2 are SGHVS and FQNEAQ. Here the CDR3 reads CASSLRIGTGSGNTIYF. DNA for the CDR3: TGTGCCAGCAGCTTAAGGATTGGGACAGGCTCTGGAAACACCATATATTTT.

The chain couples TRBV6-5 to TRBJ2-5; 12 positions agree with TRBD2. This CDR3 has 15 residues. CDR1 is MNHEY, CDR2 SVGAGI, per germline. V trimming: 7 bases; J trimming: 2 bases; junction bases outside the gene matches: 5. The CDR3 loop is CASTRTSGIQETQYF. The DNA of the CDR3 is TGTGCCAGCACCCGGACTAGCGGGATACAAGAGACCCAGTACTTC.

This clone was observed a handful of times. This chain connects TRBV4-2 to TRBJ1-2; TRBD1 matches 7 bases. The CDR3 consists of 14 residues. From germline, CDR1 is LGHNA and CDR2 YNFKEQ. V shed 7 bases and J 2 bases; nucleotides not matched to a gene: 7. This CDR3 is CASNAGTANYGYTF. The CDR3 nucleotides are TGTGCCAGCAACGCCGGGACAGCAAACTATGGCTACACCTTC.

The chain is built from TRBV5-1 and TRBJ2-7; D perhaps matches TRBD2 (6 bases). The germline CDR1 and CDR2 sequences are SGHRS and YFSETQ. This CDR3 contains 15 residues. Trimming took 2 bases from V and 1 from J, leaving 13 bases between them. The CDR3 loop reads CASSFDGRASYEQYF. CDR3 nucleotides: TGCGCCAGCAGCTTTGACGGGAGAGCTTCCTACGAGCAGTACTTC.

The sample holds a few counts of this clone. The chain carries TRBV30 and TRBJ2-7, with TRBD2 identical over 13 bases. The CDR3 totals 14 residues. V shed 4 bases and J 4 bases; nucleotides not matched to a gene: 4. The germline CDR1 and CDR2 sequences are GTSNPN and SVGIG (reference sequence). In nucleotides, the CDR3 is TGTGCCTGGACGGCACTAGCGGGAGGGTACGAGCAGTACTTC. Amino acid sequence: CAWTALAGGYEQYF.

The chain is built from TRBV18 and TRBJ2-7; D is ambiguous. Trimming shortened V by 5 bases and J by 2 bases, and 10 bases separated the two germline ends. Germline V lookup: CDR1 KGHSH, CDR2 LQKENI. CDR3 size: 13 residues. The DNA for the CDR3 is TGTGCCAGCTCATCAGGAACAACCTACGAGCAGTACTTC. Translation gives CASSSGTTYEQYF.

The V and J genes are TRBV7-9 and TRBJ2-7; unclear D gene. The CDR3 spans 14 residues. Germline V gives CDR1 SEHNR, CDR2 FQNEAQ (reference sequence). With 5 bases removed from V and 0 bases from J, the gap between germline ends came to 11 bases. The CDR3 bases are TGTGCCAGCAGCAGAAGTCTCAACTCCTACGAGCAGTACTTC. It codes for CASSRSLNSYEQYF.

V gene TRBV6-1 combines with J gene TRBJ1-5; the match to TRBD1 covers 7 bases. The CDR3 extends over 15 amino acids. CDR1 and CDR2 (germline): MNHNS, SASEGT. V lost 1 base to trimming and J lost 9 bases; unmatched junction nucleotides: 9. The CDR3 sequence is CASSEGMGQPGPQHF. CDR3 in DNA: TGTGCCAGCAGTGAAGGTATGGGACAGCCCGGGCCCCAGCATTTT.

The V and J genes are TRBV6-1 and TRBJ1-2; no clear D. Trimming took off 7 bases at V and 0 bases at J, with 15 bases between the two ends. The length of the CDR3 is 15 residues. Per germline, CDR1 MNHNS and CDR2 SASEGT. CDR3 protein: CASNTRRATNYGYTF. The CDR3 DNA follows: TGTGCCAGCAATACCAGGCGGGCCACTAACTATGGCTACACCTTC.

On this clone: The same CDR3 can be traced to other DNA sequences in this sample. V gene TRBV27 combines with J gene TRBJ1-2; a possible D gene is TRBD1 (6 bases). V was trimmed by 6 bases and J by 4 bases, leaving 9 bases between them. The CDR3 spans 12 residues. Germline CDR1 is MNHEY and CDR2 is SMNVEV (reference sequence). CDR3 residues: CASSLQGYGYTF. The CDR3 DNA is TGTGCCAGCAGCTTACAGGGCTATGGCTACACCTTC.

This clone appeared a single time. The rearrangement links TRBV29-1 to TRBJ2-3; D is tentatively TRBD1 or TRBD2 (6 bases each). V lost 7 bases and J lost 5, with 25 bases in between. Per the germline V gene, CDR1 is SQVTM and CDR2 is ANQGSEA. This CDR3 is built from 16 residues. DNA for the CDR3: TGCAGCGGGGGGGCCCCGGGGCGCGCAGGTGGAGATACGCAGTATTTT. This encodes CSGGAPGRAGGDTQYF.

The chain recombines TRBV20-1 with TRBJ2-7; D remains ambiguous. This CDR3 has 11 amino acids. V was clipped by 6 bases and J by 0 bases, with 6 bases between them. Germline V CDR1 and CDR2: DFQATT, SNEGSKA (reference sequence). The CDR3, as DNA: TGCAGTGCGACAAGCTCCTACGAGCAGTACTTC. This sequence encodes CSATSSYEQYF.

Here the CDR3 DNA reads TGTGCCAGCAGCGAACAGGGGGCCTGGGCTTTCTTT. Encoded protein: CASSEQGAWAFF. The chain couples TRBV2 to TRBJ1-1, with TRBD1 identical over 9 bases. The CDR3 length is 12 residues. Germline CDR1 reads SNHLY; CDR2 reads FYNNEI. V was pared by 6 bases and J by 11 bases, with 7 bases of the junction left unmatched.

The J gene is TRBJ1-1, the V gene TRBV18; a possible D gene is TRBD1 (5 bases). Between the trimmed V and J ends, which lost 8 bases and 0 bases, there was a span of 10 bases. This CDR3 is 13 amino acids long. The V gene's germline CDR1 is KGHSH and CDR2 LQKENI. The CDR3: CASLTQVNTEAFF. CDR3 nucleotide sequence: TGTGCCAGCCTTACACAGGTGAACACTGAAGCTTTCTTT.

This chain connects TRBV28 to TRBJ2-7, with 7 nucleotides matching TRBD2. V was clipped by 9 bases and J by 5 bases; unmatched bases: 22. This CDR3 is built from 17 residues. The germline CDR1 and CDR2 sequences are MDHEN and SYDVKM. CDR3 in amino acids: CASSPWGLRGSSNEQYF. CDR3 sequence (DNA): TGTGCCAGTAGCCCTTGGGGTCTGCGCGGGAGTAGTAACGAGCAGTACTTC.

CDR3 bases: TGTGCCACCGGACCGAAATCTCAAGAGACCCAGTACTTC. Translated, it gives CATGPKSQETQYF. The rearrangement links TRBV19 to TRBJ2-5; no clear D. Trimming left V 10 bases short and J 2 bases short, with 14 bases between. The CDR3 covers 13 residues. Germline V CDR1 and CDR2: LNHDA, SQIVND (reference sequence).

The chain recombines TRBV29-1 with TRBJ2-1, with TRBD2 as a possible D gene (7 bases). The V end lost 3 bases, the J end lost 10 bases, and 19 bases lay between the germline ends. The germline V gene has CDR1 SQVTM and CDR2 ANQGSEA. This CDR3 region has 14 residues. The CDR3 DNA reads TGCAGCGTTGATTCTGCTGTAGGGGGGGACGAGCAGTTCTTC. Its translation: CSVDSAVGGDEQFF.

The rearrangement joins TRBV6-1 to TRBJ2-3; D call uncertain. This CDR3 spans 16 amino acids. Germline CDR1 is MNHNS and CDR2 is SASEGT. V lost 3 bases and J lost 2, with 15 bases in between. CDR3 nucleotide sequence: TGTGCCAGCAGTGATAGTTTCGGAGATTACACAGATACGCAGTATTTT. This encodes CASSDSFGDYTDTQYF.

The CDR3 coding sequence is TGTGCCAGCAGCTTAAATAACGGTGGGTTCGAGGAGCAGTACTTC. It yields the protein CASSLNNGGFEEQYF. The chain joins TRBV7-6 to TRBJ2-7; D ambiguous. CDR1 and CDR2 from the germline V gene are SGHVS and FNYEAQ. The V end lost 2 bases, the J end lost 7 bases, and 18 bases lay between the germline ends. The CDR3 is 15 amino acids.

Written as DNA, the CDR3 is TGTGCCAGTAGCCCGGACAGGGGGTCCTACAATGAGCAGTTCTTC. The encoded protein is CASSPDRGSYNEQFF. The V gene is TRBV19, the J gene TRBJ2-1; the match to TRBD1 covers 10 bases. Germline V lookup: CDR1 LNHDA, CDR2 SQIVND (reference sequence). CDR3 length: 15 residues. Trimming cost V 6 bases and J 1 base; bases outside gene matches: 3.

The CDR3 coding sequence is TGTGCCAGTAGTACCCCGGGACGGAGATTCACCGGGGAGCTGTTTTTT. This translates into CASSTPGRRFTGELFF. V is TRBV19 and J is TRBJ2-2; D tentatively reads TRBD1 or TRBD2 (5 bases each). Trimming took off 4 bases at V and 4 bases at J, with 16 bases between the two ends. The CDR3 contains 16 residues. The germline V gene encodes CDR1 LNHDA and CDR2 SQIVND (reference sequence).